Only a few counts were recorded for the clone carrying this T cell receptor (beta chain). The antigen remains undetermined. The primer mix had 60 Vbeta and 13 Jbeta primers. Using immunoSEQ multiplex PCR, the repertoire was profiled, and TCRdb retains in-frame clones only, with some absent. The sample gives approximately 110,000 clones, under 85% of which show up once; about 8.3% is in the top ten. The record originates from a study of cytomegalovirus exposure and HLA in healthy donors. Broader study findings: Relative to equally common others, HLA-associated TCR beta chains showed greater clonal expansion in a later analysis. Indistinguishable V segments, including TRBV6-2 and TRBV6-3, were excluded. With later analysis, a missense DCLRE1C variant became linked to TCR beta V- and J-gene trimming.

Trimming at V came to 5 bases and at J to 1 base, leaving 5 bases not matched to a gene. CDR1 LNHDA and CDR2 SQIVND come from the germline V gene (reference sequence). There are 14 residues in the CDR3. Sequences were obtained from PBMCs. The V gene is TRBV19, the J gene TRBJ2-7; 7 positions match TRBD1. The TCR sequence derives from a woman aged 40 to 49 in good health and CMV-seropositive. The CDR3 loop reads CASSPRQGSYEQYF. In DNA form, the CDR3 reads TGTGCCAGTAGTCCCCGACAGGGATCCTACGAGCAGTACTTC.